This T cell receptor beta chain was sequenced for a study of tumor-infiltrating lymphocytes in primary liver carcinoma. The CDR3 covers 15 residues. For this clonotype: Its antigen remains unidentified.

Study-level results: Tumor-adjacent and tumor-blood pairs displayed less overlap than did pairs of tumor regions.

Using a constant-region primer together with ProtoScript II reverse transcriptase, TCR beta cDNA was made from 500 ng of total RNA. ARM-PCR, slightly modified, supplied the TCR beta libraries through three nested multiplex PCR rounds. Use of TRBV1-TRBV30 forward primers with a C-beta reverse primer characterized the first two PCR rounds, which lasted about 10 cycles each. TCRdb reanalysed the multiplex PCR reads using MiXCR and keeps one entry per CDR3 protein. The sample lists tens of thousands of distinct CDR3 sequences; over 70% were seen once. Unsorted bulk tissue (roughly 18-32 mg) underwent RNA and DNA co-extraction. Each tumor sample had over 75% viable tumor cells.

The specimen sequenced was liver tumor tissue from sampling region 3. Subset indicated: tumor region T3, left-lateral pole. The receptor's source is a middle-aged man with primary liver carcinoma and hepatitis B virus infection. The chain uses TRBV21-1 and TRBJ2-1; the table's D call of TRBD2 was not tested on the DNA. TRBV21-1 has pseudogene status. The CDR3 reads CASSKKAGGSNEQFF. The CDR3 DNA follows: TGTGCCAGCAGCAAAAAGGCGGGAGGTAGCAATGAACAGTTTTTC.